This entry lists 28 T cell receptor beta chains sequenced from one sample in a study of T cells in Graves' hyperthyroidism and ophthalmopathy. There were TCR beta CDR3 regions amplified from RNA transcripts. The study used the HTBI primer set for a first-round RT-PCR of the TCR CDR3. From the multiplex PCR reads, TCRdb called clonotypes with MiXCR, one entry per CDR3 protein. The sample shows 750,000 to 900,000 distinct CDR3 sequences, roughly 37% of them seen only once. The specimen sequenced was blood. These TCRs come from a man in his late teens or twenties with Graves' hyperthyroidism.

The chain links TRBV10-1 to TRBJ1-1, with D unresolved. The ends were cut back, 4 bases at V and 3 bases at J, with 12 bases in the middle. The CDR3 length is 14 residues. CDR1 and CDR2 from the germline V gene are WNHNN and SYGVQD (reference sequence). In DNA form, the CDR3 reads TGCGCCAGCAGTGTGCGGCAGGATGACACTGAAGCTTTCTTT. It encodes CASSVRQDDTEAFF.

Regarding this clonotype: A much larger clone differs from this one at a single base, so this may be a read error. The V gene is TRBV29-1, the J gene TRBJ2-2, with TRBD2 as a possible D gene (5 bases). Per the germline V gene, CDR1 is SQVTM and CDR2 is ANQGSEA. The CDR3 consists of 14 residues. The CDR3 spells CSALEGSNTEELFF. The CDR3 DNA follows: TGCAGCGCATTAGAGGGCAGCAACACCGAGGAGCTGTTTTTT.

This clonotype was counted a few times. V is TRBV7-6 and J is TRBJ2-7; 10 bases are shared with TRBD1. The CDR3 is 16 residues long. With 2 bases clipped from V and 3 bases from J, the junction kept 7 bases outside the gene matches. Germline loops: CDR1 SGHVS, CDR2 FNYEAQ. The CDR3 loop reads CASSLHHGQGGYEQYF. CDR3 sequence (DNA): TGTGCCAGCAGCTTACACCATGGACAGGGGGGCTACGAGCAGTACTTC.

As for this clonotype: The junction departs from germline at one end; a sequencing error may be responsible. V is TRBV7-8 and J is TRBJ2-7, with 7 bases matching TRBD1. The CDR3 contains 13 residues. Germline V CDR1 and CDR2: SGHVS, FQNEAQ. CDR3 DNA sequence: TGTGCCAGCAGTTTAGACATACAGGGGCAGCAGTACTTC. Amino acids: CASSLDIQGQQYF.

The V call is TRBV2, the J call TRBJ2-2; 8 positions agree with TRBD2. The CDR3 covers 18 residues. Trimming at V came to 7 bases and at J to 0 bases, leaving 13 bases not matched to a gene. Germline V gene lookup returns CDR1 SNHLY and CDR2 FYNNEI. CDR3 sequence (DNA): TGTGCCAGCACAATCGATACCGCCGGGAGGGCGAACACCGGGGAGCTGTTTTTT. It translates to CASTIDTAGRANTGELFF. Full variable domain (outside the CDR3, taken from reference TRBV2 and TRBJ2-2): EPEVTQTPSHQVTQMGQEVILRCVPISNHLYFYWYRQILGQKVEFLVSFYNNEISEKSEIFDDQFSVERPDGSNFTLKIRSTKLEDSAMYFCASTIDTAGRANTGELFFGEGSRLTVL.

The chain is built from TRBV7-2 and TRBJ2-7, with D possibly TRBD2 on 5 matching bases. Germline CDR1 is SGHTA and CDR2 is FQGNSA. The CDR3 totals 15 residues. Trimming removed 5 bases from V and 3 bases from J, with 17 bases in between. The CDR3 region has the DNA TGTGCCAGCAGCACTAGTTGGGATTACATCTACGAGCAGTACTTC. This translates into CASSTSWDYIYEQYF. The full variable domain, completed using reference TRBV7-2 and TRBJ2-7, is GAGVSQSPSNKVTEKGKDVELRCDPISGHTALYWYRQSLGQGLEFLIYFQGNSAPDKSGLPSDRFSAERTGGSVSTLTIQRTQQEDSAVYLCASSTSWDYIYEQYFGPGTRLTVT.

The chain has TRBV10-3 and TRBJ1-2, with a possible D match to TRBD1 (5 bases). CDR3 length: 12 residues. Trimming removed 10 bases from V and 8 bases from J, with 17 bases in between. Germline assignment: CDR1 ENHRY and CDR2 SYGVKD. The DNA for the CDR3 is TGTGCCAGTCGGAGGGGCGCAGAGGGCTACACCTTC. Its protein product is CASRRGAEGYTF.

The table lists this clonotype with many counts. The chain recombines TRBV13 with TRBJ2-7, with a tentative D call TRBD2 (5 bases). The CDR3 runs 12 residues. CDR1 PRHDT and CDR2 FYEKMQ come from the germline V gene (reference sequence). Trimming cost V 3 bases and J 5 bases, with 8 bases left between them. The CDR3 is CASSLRADEQYF. In nucleotides, the CDR3 is TGTGCCAGCAGCTTGCGGGCAGACGAGCAGTACTTC.

There are a few counts of this clonotype. V gene TRBV19 combines with J gene TRBJ2-5; a weak D match, TRBD2 (5 bases). From germline, CDR1 is LNHDA and CDR2 SQIVND (reference sequence). Deletions cut 5 bases from V and 6 bases from J, with 13 bases between. This CDR3 contains 13 residues. The chain's CDR3 is CASSEGFRKTQYF. As DNA, the CDR3 is TGTGCCAGTAGTGAGGGTTTTAGGAAGACCCAGTACTTC.

There are many counts of this clonotype. The chain recombines TRBV7-2 with TRBJ2-7, with D tentatively TRBD1 (6 bases). Trimming removed 5 bases from V and 2 bases from J, with 13 bases in between. The CDR3 has 14 residues. Germline lookup yields CDR1 SGHTA and CDR2 FQGNSA. The CDR3 sequence is CASSRQDGAYEQYF. CDR3 in DNA: TGTGCCAGCAGCCGACAGGACGGCGCCTACGAGCAGTACTTC.

The sample holds a few counts of this clonotype. The chain carries TRBV12-3 or TRBV12-4 and TRBJ2-7; a possible D gene is TRBD1 (6 bases). The CDR3 sequence is 14 residues long. Trimming pared 5 bases from V and 7 bases from J, leaving 18 bases between. CDR3 nucleotides: TGTGCCAGCAGTCCACAGGGCGGGTCGTTTGAGCAGTACTTC. Translation gives CASSPQGGSFEQYF.

This clonotype occurred a few times. This chain links TRBV11-2 with TRBJ2-2; TRBD1 might be the D (6 bases). Germline V gene lookup returns CDR1 SGHAT and CDR2 FQNNGV. The ends were cut back, 3 bases at V and 3 bases at J, with 17 bases in the middle. This CDR3 spans 17 amino acids. The CDR3 coding sequence is TGTGCCAGCAGCTTTCGGGGCCAGGGGTCCTACACCGGGGAGCTGTTTTTT. This encodes CASSFRGQGSYTGELFF.

J is TRBJ2-7 and V is TRBV7-2; 10 positions match TRBD1. The CDR3 loop spans 16 amino acids. CDR1 SGHTA and CDR2 FQGNSA come from the germline V gene. The ends lost 5 bases at V and 3 bases at J; junction bases unmatched: 10. CDR3 region: CASSPPGTGEFYEQYF. The DNA for the CDR3 is TGTGCCAGCAGCCCCCCCGGGACAGGGGAATTCTACGAGCAGTACTTC.

In regard to this clonotype: Just one base apart from a much larger clone, this may be a read error. The chain has TRBV2 and TRBJ2-7; 7 bases line up with TRBD1. Germline V gene lookup returns CDR1 SNHLY and CDR2 FYNNEI. The CDR3 runs to 12 residues. V dropped 9 bases and J dropped 3; count of bases not matched to a gene: 5. The CDR3 nucleotides read TGTGCCAGAGGGGGCGTGGTCTACGAGCAGTACTTC. It yields the protein CARGGVVYEQYF. Looking up the rest from reference TRBV2 and TRBJ2-7 gives the full variable domain: EPEVTQTPSHQVTQMGQEVILRCVPISNHLYFYWYRQILGQKVEFLVSFYNNEISEKSEIFDDQFSVERPDGSNFTLKIRSTKLEDSAMYFCARGGVVYEQYFGPGTRLTVT.

J is TRBJ1-2 and V is TRBV20-1, with D maybe TRBD1 (5 bases). The CDR3 length is 13 residues. Trimming stripped 6 bases from V and 5 bases from J, with 16 bases between. Germline V lookup: CDR1 DFQATT, CDR2 SNEGSKA (reference sequence). CDR3 nucleotide sequence: TGCAGTGCCCACTCAGAGACAGATTATGGCTACACCTTC. Encoded protein: CSAHSETDYGYTF.

This clonotype was detected a few times. The chain recombines TRBV6-5 with TRBJ1-1; D might be TRBD1 (6 bases). The CDR3 loop spans 13 amino acids. In germline, CDR1 is MNHEY, CDR2 SVGAGI. Trimming left V 6 bases short and J 9 bases short, with 17 bases between. CDR3 sequence reads: CASSPNRDRKAFF. In nucleotides, the CDR3 is TGTGCCAGCAGCCCGAACAGGGATCGGAAAGCTTTCTTT.

V gene TRBV19 combines with J gene TRBJ1-4; no clear D gene. CDR1 and CDR2 from the germline V gene are LNHDA and SQIVND (reference sequence). The CDR3 loop spans 17 amino acids. Trimming took off 5 bases at V and 0 bases at J, with 16 bases between the two ends. The CDR3 sequence: CASSSRTAIATNEKLFF. As DNA, the CDR3 is TGTGCCAGTAGTTCTAGGACGGCGATTGCAACTAATGAAAAACTGTTTTTT.

About this clonotype itself: This may arise from a read error, as a much more abundant clone is one base away. This chain connects TRBV7-2 to TRBJ2-2; D call uncertain. Germline V gene data show CDR1 as SGHTA and CDR2 as FQGNSA. Trimming pared 7 bases from V and 1 base from J, leaving 4 bases between. The CDR3 is made up of 12 amino acids. The CDR3: CASTRNTGELFF. Written as DNA, the CDR3 is TGTGCCAGCACCCGGAACACCGGGGAGCTGTTTTTT.

The chain employs TRBV25-1 and TRBJ1-6, with D perhaps matching TRBD1 (6 bases). The CDR3 length is 14 residues. The germline gives CDR1 MGHDK, CDR2 SYGVNS. Trimming shortened V by 2 bases and J by 10 bases, and 12 bases separated the two germline ends. This CDR3 is CASSEHTGKSPLHF. CDR3 DNA: TGTGCCAGCAGTGAACATACAGGGAAATCACCCCTCCACTTT.

V is TRBV9 and J is TRBJ2-7, with D possibly TRBD1 on 5 matching bases. The germline V and J ends were trimmed by 4 bases and 4 bases, with 15 bases remaining between them. The CDR3 is 14 residues long. Germline-derived CDR1 and CDR2 are SGDLS and YYNGEE. Here the CDR3 DNA reads TGTGCCAGCAGCAGCATCAGGGTCCCGTACGAGCAGTACTTC. It specifies CASSSIRVPYEQYF.

This clonotype was counted only a few times. The V gene is TRBV4-3, the J gene TRBJ2-7, with 7 bases fitting TRBD2. Per germline, CDR1 LGHNA and CDR2 YSLEER. V dropped 0 bases and J dropped 1; count of bases not matched to a gene: 6. There are 16 residues in the CDR3. CDR3: CASSQEGSGNSYEQYF. In DNA form, the CDR3 reads TGCGCCAGCAGCCAAGAGGGGAGCGGGAATTCCTACGAGCAGTACTTC.

V gene TRBV4-1 combines with J gene TRBJ1-6; no definite D call. CDR3 length: 16 residues. Trimming took 3 bases from V and 7 from J, leaving 16 bases between them. Germline V gene lookup returns CDR1 MGHRA and CDR2 YSYEKL. CDR3 sequence (DNA): TGCGCCAGCAGCCATACGGCAGCCGTAAAGAATTCACCCCTCCACTTT. It specifies CASSHTAAVKNSPLHF.

This clonotype was counted ten times or more. The rearrangement joins TRBV2 to TRBJ1-5; tentatively, D is TRBD1 (5 bases). The CDR3 length is 13 residues. Trimming cost V 9 bases and J 3 bases, with 12 bases left between them. Looked up from germline, CDR1 is SNHLY and CDR2 is FYNNEI. The CDR3 DNA reads TGTGCCAGTACCAGGGCTATCAATCAGCCCCAGCATTTT. It specifies CASTRAINQPQHF.

At least ten counts were recorded for this clonotype. V usage is TRBV29-1 and J usage is TRBJ1-2, with D tentatively TRBD1 (6 bases). The CDR3 spans 15 residues. Germline CDR1 and CDR2: SQVTM and ANQGSEA. Trimming took 2 bases from V and 7 from J, leaving 20 bases between them. The CDR3 loop reads CSVEKPTGDYFGYTF. CDR3 coding DNA: TGCAGCGTTGAAAAACCGACAGGAGACTATTTTGGCTACACCTTC.

The V call is TRBV4-3, the J call TRBJ1-1, with D possibly matching TRBD1 (5 bases). The CDR3 runs 12 residues. CDR1 and CDR2 (germline): LGHNA, YSLEER. Trimming pared 3 bases from V and 10 bases from J, leaving 12 bases between. CDR3 DNA: TGCGCCAGCAGCCAGGGGACCCAGGCAGCTTTCTTT. Amino acids: CASSQGTQAAFF.

J is TRBJ2-6 and V is TRBV29-1; D remains unclear. The CDR3 is 13 residues long. Between the trimmed V and J ends, which lost 6 bases and 4 bases, there was a span of 10 bases. CDR1 and CDR2 from the germline V gene are SQVTM and ANQGSEA. Here the CDR3 reads CSVQGPGANVLTF. CDR3 nucleotides: TGCAGCGTCCAAGGTCCGGGGGCCAACGTCCTGACTTTC.

This clonotype showed up just a few times. The V gene is TRBV6-5, the J gene TRBJ1-2; D call uncertain. Trimming cost V 0 bases and J 6 bases, with 8 bases left between them. The CDR3 extends over 13 amino acids. Germline V gene sequence: CDR1 MNHEY, CDR2 SVGAGI. The DNA for the CDR3 is TGTGCCAGCAGTTACTCGATTGTGAATGGCTACACCTTC. Its protein product is CASSYSIVNGYTF.

This clonotype was found many times. The chain recombines TRBV2 with TRBJ2-5; D may be TRBD2 (7 bases). This CDR3 region has 15 residues. Looked up from germline, CDR1 is SNHLY and CDR2 is FYNNEI. V was shortened by 3 bases and J by 2 bases, with 13 bases between the two germline ends. The CDR3 sequence is CASSDRGAEQETQYF. The CDR3 DNA sequence: TGTGCCAGCAGTGACCGGGGGGCGGAACAAGAGACCCAGTACTTC.